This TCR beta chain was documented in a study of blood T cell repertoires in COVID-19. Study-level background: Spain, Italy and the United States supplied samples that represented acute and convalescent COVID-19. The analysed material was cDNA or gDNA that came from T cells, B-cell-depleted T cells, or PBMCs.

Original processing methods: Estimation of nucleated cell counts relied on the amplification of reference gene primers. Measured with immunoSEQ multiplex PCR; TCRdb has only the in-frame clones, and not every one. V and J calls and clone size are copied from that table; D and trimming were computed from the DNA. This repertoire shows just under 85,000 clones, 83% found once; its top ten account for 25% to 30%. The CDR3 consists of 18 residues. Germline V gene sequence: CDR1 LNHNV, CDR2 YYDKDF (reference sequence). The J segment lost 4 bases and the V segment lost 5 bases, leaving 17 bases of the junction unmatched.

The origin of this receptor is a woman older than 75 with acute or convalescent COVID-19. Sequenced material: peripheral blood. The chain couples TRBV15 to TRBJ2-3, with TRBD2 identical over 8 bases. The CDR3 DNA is TGTGCCACCAGCCCGAGATCCACTGGGAGCGGGAGCCCAGATACGCAGTATTTT. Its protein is CATSPRSTGSGSPDTQYF.